This T cell receptor beta chain is from a study of cytomegalovirus exposure and HLA in healthy donors. Looked up from germline, CDR1 is SGDLS and CDR2 is YYNGEE. The CDR3 sequence is 21 residues long. The ends lost 4 bases at V and 0 bases at J; junction bases unmatched: 15. The PCR used 60 Vbeta and 13 Jbeta primers. The protocol was immunoSEQ multiplex PCR, while the TCRdb copy is restricted to in-frame clones and leaves out a portion. The table has approximately 160,000 clones, about four fifths seen once. This clonotype originated in a male donor in good health and CMV-seronegative. V usage is TRBV9 and J usage is TRBJ2-1; TRBD2 matches at 14 bases. The sequenced sample consisted of PBMCs. The CDR3 loop reads CASSTRTSGRPPFSSYNEQFF. DNA of the CDR3: TGTGCCAGCAGCACTCGGACTAGCGGGAGGCCCCCCTTTAGCTCCTACAATGAGCAGTTCTTC.